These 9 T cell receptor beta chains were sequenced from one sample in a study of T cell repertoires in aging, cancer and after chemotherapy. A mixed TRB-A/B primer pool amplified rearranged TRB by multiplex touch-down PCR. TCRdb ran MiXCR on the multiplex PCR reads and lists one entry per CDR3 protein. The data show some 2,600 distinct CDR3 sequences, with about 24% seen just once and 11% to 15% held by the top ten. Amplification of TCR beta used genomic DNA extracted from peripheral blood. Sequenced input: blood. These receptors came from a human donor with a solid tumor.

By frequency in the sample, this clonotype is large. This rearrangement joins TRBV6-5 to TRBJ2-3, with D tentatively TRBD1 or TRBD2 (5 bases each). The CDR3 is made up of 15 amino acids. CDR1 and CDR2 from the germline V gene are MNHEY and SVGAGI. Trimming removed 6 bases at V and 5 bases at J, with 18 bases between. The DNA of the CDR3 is TGTGCCAGCAGCCCACGAGGTGGGGCGGGAGATACGCAGTATTTT. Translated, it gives CASSPRGGAGDTQYF.

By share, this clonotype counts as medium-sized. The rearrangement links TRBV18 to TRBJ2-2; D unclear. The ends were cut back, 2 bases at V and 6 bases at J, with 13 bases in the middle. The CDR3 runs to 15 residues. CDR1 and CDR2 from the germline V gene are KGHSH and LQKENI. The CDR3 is CASSPRIGSPGELFF. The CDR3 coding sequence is TGTGCCAGCTCACCAAGGATCGGAAGCCCCGGGGAGCTGTTTTTT.

In DNA form, the CDR3 reads TGTGCCAGTAGTATGACAGGGGTCAATGAGCAGTTCTTC. Residues: CASSMTGVNEQFF. The V gene is TRBV19, the J gene TRBJ2-1; 8 bases fit TRBD1. V shed 3 bases, J shed 6 bases, and the junction held 1 base outside the gene matches. CDR1 and CDR2 from the germline V gene are LNHDA and SQIVND (reference sequence). There are 13 residues in the CDR3.

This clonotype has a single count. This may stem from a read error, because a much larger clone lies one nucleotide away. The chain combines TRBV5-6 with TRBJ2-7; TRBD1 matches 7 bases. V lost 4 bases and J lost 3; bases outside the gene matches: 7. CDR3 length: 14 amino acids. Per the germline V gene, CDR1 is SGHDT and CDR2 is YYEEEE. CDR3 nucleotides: TGTGCCAGCAGCACCGGACAGGACAGCTACGAGCAGTACTTC. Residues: CASSTGQDSYEQYF.

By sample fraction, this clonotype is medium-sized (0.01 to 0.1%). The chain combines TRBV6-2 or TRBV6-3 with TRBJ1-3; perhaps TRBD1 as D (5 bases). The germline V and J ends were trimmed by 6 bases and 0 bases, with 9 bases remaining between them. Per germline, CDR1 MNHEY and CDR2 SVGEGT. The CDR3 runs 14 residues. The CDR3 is CASRRQSSGNTIYF. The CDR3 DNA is TGTGCCAGCAGGAGACAGAGCTCTGGAAACACCATATATTTT.

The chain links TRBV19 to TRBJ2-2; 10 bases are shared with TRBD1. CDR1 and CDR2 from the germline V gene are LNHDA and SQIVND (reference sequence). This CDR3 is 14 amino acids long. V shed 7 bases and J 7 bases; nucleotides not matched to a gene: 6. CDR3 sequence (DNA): TGTGCCAGTACCGTGACAGGGGGCGGCGGGGAGCTGTTTTTT. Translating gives CASTVTGGGGELFF.

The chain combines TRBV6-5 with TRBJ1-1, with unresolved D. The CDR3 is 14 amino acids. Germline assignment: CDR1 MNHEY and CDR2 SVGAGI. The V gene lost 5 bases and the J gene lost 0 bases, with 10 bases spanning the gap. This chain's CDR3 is CASSDPGMNTEAFF. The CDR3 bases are TGTGCCAGCAGTGATCCGGGGATGAACACTGAAGCTTTCTTT.

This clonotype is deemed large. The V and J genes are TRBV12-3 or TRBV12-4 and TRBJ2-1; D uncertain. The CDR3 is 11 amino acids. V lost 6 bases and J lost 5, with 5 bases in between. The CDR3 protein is CASRLNNEQFF. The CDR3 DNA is TGTGCCAGCAGACTAAACAATGAGCAGTTCTTC.

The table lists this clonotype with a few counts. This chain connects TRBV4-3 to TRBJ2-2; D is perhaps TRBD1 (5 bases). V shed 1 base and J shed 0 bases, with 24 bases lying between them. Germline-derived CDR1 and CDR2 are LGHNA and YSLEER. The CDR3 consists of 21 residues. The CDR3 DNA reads TGCGCCAGCAGCCAAGCGGTGGGGCCCAAGACAAAAATCTCGAACACCGGGGAGCTGTTTTTT. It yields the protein CASSQAVGPKTKISNTGELFF.